This T cell receptor beta chain was captured by sequencing in a study of vaccination and CD4 T cells after COVID-19. Study findings and constraints: Spike mono-reactivity held for 304 of 307 vaccine-specific clones in convalescent patients.

The CDR3 loop spans 13 amino acids. Germline CDR1 and CDR2: DFQATT and SNEGSKA (reference sequence). V was shortened by 7 bases and J by 0 bases, with 12 bases between the two germline ends. About this clonotype itself: The antigen is undetermined.

The Oncomine TCR Beta short-read assay sequenced DNA from cultured CD4+ T cells. Genomic DNA from cultured CD4+ T cells was extracted. TCRdb used MiXCR to reprocess the PCR reads, holding one entry per CDR3 protein. The sample has 5,500 to 8,000 distinct CDR3 sequences, roughly two fifths seen once; the top ten hold 30% to 35%. Indicated treatment: approximately nine-day PBMC culture with coronavirus spike peptide pools or control peptides (ViraFEST assay). CD4+ T cells of the unexposed donor were collected before the COVID-19 pandemic (2011-2018). It was after more than 9 days of culture that CD4+ T cells were isolated by negative selection.

The TCR sequence derives from a human donor in good health. The chain recombines TRBV20-1 with TRBJ1-1; D unclear. Sequencing was performed on CD4+ T cells from blood, cultured in vitro. Here the CDR3 reads CSELGGLNTEAFF. CDR3 bases: TGCAGTGAATTGGGCGGTCTGAACACTGAAGCTTTCTTT.